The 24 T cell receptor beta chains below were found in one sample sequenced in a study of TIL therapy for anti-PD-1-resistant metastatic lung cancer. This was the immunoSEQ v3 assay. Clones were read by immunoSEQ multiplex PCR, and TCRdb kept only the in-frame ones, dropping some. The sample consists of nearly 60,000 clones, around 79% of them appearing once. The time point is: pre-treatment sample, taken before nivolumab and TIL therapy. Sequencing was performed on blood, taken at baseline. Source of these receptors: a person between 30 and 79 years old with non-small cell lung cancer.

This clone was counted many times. CDR3 sequence reads: CASSNSDEQYF. CDR3 in DNA: TGTGCCAGCAGTAACTCGGACGAGCAGTACTTC. The V gene is TRBV2, the J gene TRBJ2-7; D is uncertain. Germline V gene data show CDR1 as SNHLY and CDR2 as FYNNEI. The CDR3 runs to 11 residues. V was shortened by 5 bases and J by 5 bases, with 7 bases between the two germline ends.

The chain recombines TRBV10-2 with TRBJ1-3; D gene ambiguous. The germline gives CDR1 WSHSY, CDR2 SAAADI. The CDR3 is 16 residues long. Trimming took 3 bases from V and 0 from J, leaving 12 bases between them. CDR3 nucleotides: TGCGCCAGCAGTGATCCCCAGGTATACTCTGGAAACACCATATATTTT. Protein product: CASSDPQVYSGNTIYF.

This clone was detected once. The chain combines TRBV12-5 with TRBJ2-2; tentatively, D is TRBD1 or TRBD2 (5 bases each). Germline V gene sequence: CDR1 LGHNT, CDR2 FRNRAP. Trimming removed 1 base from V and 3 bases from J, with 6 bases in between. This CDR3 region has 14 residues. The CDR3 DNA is TGTGCTAGTGGTTTGGGGGGGTACACCGGGGAGCTGTTTTTT. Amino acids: CASGLGGYTGELFF.

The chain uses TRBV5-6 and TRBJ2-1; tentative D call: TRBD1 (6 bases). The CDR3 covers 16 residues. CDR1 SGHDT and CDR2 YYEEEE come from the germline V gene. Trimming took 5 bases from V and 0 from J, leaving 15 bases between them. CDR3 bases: TGTGCCAGCAGAAAAACTAGGGGGAGCTCCTACAATGAGCAGTTCTTC. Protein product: CASRKTRGSSYNEQFF.

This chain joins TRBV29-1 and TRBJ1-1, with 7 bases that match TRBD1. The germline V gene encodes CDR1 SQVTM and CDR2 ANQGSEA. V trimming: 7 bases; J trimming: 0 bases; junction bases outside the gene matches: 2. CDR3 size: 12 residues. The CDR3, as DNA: TGCAGCGCACAGGGGATGAACACTGAAGCTTTCTTT. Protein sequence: CSAQGMNTEAFF.

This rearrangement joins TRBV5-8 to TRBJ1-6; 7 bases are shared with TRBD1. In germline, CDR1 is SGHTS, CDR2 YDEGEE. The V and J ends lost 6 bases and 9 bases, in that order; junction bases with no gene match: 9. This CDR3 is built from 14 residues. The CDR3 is CASNHRGESSPLHF. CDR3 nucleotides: TGTGCCAGCAACCACAGGGGAGAAAGTTCACCCCTCCACTTT. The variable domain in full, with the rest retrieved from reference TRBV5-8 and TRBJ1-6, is EAGVTQSPTHLIKTRGQQATLRCSPISGHTSVYWYQQALGLGLQFLLWYDEGEERNRGNFPPRFSGRQFPNYSSELNVNALELEDSALYLCASNHRGESSPLHFGNGTRLTVT.

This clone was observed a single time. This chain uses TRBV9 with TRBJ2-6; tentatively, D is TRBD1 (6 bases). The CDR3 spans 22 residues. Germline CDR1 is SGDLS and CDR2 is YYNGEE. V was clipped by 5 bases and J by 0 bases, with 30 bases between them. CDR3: CASSRTLDSSEGARSGANVLTF. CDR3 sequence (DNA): TGTGCCAGCAGTCGCACTCTGGACAGTTCCGAGGGAGCTCGCTCTGGGGCCAACGTCCTGACTTTC.

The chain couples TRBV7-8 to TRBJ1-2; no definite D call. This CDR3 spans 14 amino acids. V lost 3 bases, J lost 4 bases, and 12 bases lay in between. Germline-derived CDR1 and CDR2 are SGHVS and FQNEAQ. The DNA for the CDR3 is TGTGCCAGCAGCTTGTCGACCCCGGGCTATGGCTACACCTTC. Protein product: CASSLSTPGYGYTF.

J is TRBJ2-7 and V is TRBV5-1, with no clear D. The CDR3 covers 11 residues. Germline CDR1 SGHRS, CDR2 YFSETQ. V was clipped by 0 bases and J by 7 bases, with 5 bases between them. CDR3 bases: TGCGCCAGCAGCTTGGCGTCGGAGCAGTACTTC. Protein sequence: CASSLASEQYF. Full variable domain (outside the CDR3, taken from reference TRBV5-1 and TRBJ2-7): KAGVTQTPRYLIKTRGQQVTLSCSPISGHRSVSWYQQTPGQGLQFLFEYFSETQRNKGNFPGRFSGRQFSNSRSEMNVSTLELGDSALYLCASSLASEQYFGPGTRLTVT.

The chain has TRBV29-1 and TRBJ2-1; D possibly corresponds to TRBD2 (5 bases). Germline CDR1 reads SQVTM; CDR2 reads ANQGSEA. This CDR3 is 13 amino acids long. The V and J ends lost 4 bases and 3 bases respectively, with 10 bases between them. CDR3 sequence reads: CSVGPLVYNEQFF. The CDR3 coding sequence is TGCAGCGTTGGCCCACTAGTCTACAATGAGCAGTTCTTC.

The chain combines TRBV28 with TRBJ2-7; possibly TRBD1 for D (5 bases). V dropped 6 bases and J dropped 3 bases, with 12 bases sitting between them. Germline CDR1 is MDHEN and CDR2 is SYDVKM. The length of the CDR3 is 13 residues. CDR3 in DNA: TGTGCCAGCAGAGGGCCAGGGATCTACGAGCAGTACTTC. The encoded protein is CASRGPGIYEQYF. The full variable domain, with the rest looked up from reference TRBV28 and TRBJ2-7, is DVKVTQSSRYLVKRTGEKVFLECVQDMDHENMFWYRQDPGLGLRLIYFSYDVKMKEKGDIPEGYSVSREKKERFSLILESASTNQTSMYLCASRGPGIYEQYFGPGTRLTVT.

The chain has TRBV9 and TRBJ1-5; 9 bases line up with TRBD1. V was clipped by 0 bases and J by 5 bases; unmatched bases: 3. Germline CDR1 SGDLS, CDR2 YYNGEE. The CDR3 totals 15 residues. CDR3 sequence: CASSVGQGVDQPQHF. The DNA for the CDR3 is TGTGCCAGCAGCGTAGGACAGGGGGTTGATCAGCCCCAGCATTTT.

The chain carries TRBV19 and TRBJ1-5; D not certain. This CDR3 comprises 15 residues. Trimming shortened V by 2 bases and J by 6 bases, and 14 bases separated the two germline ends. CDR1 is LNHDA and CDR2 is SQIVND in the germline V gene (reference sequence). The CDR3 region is CASSINPQAFQPQHF. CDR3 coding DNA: TGTGCCAGTAGTATAAATCCTCAGGCTTTTCAGCCCCAGCATTTT.

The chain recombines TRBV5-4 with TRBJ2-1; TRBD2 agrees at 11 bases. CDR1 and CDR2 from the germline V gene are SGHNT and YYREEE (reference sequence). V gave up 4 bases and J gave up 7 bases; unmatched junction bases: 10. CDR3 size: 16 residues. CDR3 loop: CASSPSSGRAGNEQFF. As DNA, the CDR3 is TGTGCCAGCAGCCCAAGTAGCGGGAGGGCCGGGAATGAGCAGTTCTTC.

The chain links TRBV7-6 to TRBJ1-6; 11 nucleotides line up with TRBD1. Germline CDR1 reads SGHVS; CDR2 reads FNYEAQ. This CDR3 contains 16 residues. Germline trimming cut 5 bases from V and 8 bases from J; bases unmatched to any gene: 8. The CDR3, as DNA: TGTGCCAGCAGCCGAAATAGGGACAGGGGGTATTCACCCCTCCACTTT. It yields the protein CASSRNRDRGYSPLHF.

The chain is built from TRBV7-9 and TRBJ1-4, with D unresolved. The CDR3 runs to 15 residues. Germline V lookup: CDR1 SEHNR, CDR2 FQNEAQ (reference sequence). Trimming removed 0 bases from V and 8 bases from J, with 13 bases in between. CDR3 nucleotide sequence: TGTGCCAGCAGCTTAGCAGGGAACATCCGCGAAAAACTGTTTTTT. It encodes CASSLAGNIREKLFF.

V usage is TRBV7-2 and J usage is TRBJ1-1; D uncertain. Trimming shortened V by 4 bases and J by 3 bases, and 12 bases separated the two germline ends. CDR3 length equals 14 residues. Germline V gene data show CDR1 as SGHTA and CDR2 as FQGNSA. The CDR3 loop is CASSSPGADTEAFF. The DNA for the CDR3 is TGTGCCAGCAGCTCTCCGGGCGCGGACACTGAAGCTTTCTTT.

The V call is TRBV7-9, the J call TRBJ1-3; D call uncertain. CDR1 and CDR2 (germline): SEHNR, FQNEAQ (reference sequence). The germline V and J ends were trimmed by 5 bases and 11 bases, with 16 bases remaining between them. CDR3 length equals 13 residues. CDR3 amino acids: CASSPRAGRPIYF. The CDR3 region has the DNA TGTGCCAGCAGCCCAAGAGCCGGGAGGCCCATATATTTT.

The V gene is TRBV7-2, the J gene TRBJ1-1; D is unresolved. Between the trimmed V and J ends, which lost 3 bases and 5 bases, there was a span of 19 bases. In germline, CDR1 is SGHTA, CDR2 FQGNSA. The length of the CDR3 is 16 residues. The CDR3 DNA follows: TGTGCCAGCAGCTTTTCAGGCAGCCGGTTGGGGACTGAAGCTTTCTTT. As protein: CASSFSGSRLGTEAFF.

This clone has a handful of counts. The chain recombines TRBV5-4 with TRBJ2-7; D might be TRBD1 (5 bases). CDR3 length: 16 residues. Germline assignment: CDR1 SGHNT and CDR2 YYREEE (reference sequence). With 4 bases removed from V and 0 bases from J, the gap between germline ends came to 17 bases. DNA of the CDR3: TGTGCCAGCAGCCCCGCTCCAGGGTCCATCTCCTACGAGCAGTACTTC. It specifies CASSPAPGSISYEQYF.

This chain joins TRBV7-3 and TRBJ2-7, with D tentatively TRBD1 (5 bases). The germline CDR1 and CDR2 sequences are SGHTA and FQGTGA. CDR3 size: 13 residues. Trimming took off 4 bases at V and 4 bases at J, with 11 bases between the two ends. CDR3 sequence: CASSSSQGYEQYF. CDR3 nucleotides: TGTGCCAGCAGCTCTTCTCAGGGATACGAGCAGTACTTC.

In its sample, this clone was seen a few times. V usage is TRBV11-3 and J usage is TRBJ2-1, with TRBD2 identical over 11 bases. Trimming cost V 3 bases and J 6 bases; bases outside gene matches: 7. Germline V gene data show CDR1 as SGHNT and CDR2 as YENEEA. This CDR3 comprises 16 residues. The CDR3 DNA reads TGTGCCAGCAGCTTTAGCGGGGGGGCCTTCAGCAATGAGCAGTTCTTC. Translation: CASSFSGGAFSNEQFF. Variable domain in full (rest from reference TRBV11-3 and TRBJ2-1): EAGVVQSPRYKIIEKKQPVAFWCNPISGHNTLYWYLQNLGQGPELLIRYENEEAVDDSQLPKDRFSAERLKGVDSTLKIQPAELGDSAVYLCASSFSGGAFSNEQFFGPGTRLTVL.

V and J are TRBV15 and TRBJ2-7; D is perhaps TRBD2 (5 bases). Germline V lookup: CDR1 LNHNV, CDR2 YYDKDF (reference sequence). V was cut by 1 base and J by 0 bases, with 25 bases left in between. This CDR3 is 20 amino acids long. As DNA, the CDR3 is TGTGCCACCAGCAGAGGGCGGTACTTGACGAGCGGACCTAGCTCCTACGAGCAGTACTTC. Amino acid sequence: CATSRGRYLTSGPSSYEQYF.

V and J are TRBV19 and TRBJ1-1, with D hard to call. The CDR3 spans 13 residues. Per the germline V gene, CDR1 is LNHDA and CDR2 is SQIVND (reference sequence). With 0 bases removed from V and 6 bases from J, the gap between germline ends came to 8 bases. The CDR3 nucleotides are TGTGCCAGTAGTATAGAAGGGCTCTCTGAAGCTTTCTTT. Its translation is CASSIEGLSEAFF.